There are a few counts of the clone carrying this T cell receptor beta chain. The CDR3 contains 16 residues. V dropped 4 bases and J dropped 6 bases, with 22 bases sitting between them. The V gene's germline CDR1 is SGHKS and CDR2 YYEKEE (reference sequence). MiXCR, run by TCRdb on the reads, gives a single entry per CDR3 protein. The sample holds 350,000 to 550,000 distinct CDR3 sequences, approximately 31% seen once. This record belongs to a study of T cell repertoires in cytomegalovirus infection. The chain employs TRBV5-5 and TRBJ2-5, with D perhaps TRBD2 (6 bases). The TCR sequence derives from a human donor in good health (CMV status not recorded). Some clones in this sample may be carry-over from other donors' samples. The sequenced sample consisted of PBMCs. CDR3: CASSPTAGTGGQTQYF. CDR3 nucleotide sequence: TGTGCCAGCAGCCCCACGGCGGGAACTGGGGGACAGACCCAGTACTTC.